This TCR beta chain was sequenced in a study of early T cells in non-severe SARS-CoV-2 infection. TCRdb analysed the 5' RACE reads with MiXCR anew, one entry per CDR3 protein. The sample includes tens of thousands of distinct CDR3 sequences, 11% seen only once; the top ten take 8% to 10%. Germline CDR1 reads SEHNR; CDR2 reads FQNEAQ (reference sequence). The CDR3 has 13 residues. Unmatched junction bases numbered 4, after V lost 4 bases and J lost 7 bases. Specimen: whole blood. The V and J genes are TRBV7-9 and TRBJ1-1; 9 bases are shared with TRBD1. This TCR was sampled from an adult who was a healthcare worker with PCR-confirmed SARS-CoV-2 infection or an uninfected control (not recorded which). The CDR3 DNA reads TGTGCCAGCAGCTCCTCGGACAGGGGTGAAGCTTTCTTT. Protein sequence: CASSSSDRGEAFF.